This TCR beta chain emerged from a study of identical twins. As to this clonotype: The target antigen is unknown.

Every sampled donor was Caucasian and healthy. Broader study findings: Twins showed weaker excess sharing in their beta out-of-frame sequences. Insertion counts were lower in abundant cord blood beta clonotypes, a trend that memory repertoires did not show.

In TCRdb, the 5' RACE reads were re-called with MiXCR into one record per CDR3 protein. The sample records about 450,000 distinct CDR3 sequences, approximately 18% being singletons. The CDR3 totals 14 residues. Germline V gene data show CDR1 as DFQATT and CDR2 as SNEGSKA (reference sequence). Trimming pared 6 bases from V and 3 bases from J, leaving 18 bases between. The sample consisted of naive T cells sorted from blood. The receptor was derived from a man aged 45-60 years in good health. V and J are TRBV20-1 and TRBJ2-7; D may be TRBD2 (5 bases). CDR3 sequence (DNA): TGCAGTGCCAACCCCGGAGGAACCCACTACGAGCAGTACTTC. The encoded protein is CSANPGGTHYEQYF.